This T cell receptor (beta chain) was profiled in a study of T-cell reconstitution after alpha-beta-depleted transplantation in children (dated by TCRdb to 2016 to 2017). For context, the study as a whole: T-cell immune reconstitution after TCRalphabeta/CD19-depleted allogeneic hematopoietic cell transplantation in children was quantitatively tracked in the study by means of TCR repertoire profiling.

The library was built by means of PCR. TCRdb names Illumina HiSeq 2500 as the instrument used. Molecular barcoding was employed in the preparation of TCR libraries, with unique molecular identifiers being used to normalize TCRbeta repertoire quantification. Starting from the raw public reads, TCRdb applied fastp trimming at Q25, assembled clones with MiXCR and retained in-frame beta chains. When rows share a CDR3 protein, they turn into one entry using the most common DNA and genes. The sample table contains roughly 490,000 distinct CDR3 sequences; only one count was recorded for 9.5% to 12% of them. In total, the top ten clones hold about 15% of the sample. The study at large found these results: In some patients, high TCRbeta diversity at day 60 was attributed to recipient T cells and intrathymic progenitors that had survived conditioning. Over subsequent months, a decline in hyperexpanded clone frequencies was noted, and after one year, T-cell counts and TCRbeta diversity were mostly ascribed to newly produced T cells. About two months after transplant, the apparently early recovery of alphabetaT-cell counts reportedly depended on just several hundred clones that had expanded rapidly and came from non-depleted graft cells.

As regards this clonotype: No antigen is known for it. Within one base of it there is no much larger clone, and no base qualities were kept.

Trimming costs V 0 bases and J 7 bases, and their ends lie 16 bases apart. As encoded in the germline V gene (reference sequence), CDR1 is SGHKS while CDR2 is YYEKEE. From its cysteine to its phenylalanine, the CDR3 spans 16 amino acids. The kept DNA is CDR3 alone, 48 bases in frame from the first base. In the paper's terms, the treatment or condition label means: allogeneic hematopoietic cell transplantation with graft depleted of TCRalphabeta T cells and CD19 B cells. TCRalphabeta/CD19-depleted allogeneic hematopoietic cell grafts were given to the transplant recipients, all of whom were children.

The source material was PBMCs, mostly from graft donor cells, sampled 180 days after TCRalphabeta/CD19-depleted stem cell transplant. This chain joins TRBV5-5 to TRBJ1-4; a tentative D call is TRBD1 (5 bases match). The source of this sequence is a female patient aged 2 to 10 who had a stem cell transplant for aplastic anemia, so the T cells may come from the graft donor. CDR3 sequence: CASSLALRGGGEKLFF. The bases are TGTGCCAGCAGCTTGGCCTTGAGGGGCGGAGGTGAAAAACTGTTTTTT. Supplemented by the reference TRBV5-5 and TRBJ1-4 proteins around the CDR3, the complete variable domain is DAGVTQSPTHLIKTRGQQVTLRCSPISGHKSVSWYQQVLGQGPQFIFQYYEKEERGRGNFPDRFSARQFPNYSSELNVNALLLGDSALYLCASSLALRGGGEKLFFGSGTQLSVL.